The rows below give T cell receptor beta chains drawn from one sample of a study of blood T cell repertoires in COVID-19. Only in-frame clones appear in the TCRdb table, and some are missing; sequencing was by immunoSEQ multiplex PCR. The table shows some 530,000 clones, with over 75% occurring only once. Sample: peripheral blood. These receptors originate from a human donor in a cohort sampled during active COVID-19. The CDR3 runs from the conserved cysteine through the conserved F or W.

V gene	J gene	CDR3 protein
TRBV9	TRBJ2-1	CASSVGASGYNEQFF
TRBV7-3	TRBJ2-3	CASSLGGAGDTQYF
TRBV6-2/TRBV6-3	TRBJ1-4	CASSYHGRGEKLFF
TRBV6-6	TRBJ2-7	CASSKFGSSYEQYF
TRBV15	TRBJ2-5	CATSQGNQETQYF
TRBV7-9	TRBJ2-7	CASQGQGTGGSYEQYF
TRBV6-5	TRBJ2-3	CASLAGGAGDTQYF
TRBV29-1	TRBJ2-1	CSAGQGAGNEQFF
TRBV21-1	TRBJ1-2	CASSIQGKGYTF
TRBV28	TRBJ2-5	CASRTRVIETQYF
TRBV19	TRBJ1-2	CASSGQGDYGYTF
TRBV2	TRBJ2-5	CASRPNGGIETQYF
TRBV11-2	TRBJ1-2	CASSLSRGNYGYTF
TRBV18	TRBJ1-1	CASSPESGDTEAFF
TRBV20-1	TRBJ1-1	CSASSGEFKDTEAFF
TRBV7-2	TRBJ2-2	CASSLEAGGPGNTGELFF
TRBV25-1	TRBJ2-2	CASNQGTGELFF
TRBV11-2	TRBJ2-1	CASSPLQGAYNEQFF
TRBV24-1	TRBJ2-2	CATSDGRYPGELFF
TRBV7-9	TRBJ1-3	CASSPRGAGFIDTIYF
TRBV5-1	TRBJ2-6	CASSPSWGGSGANVLTF
TRBV12-3/TRBV12-4	TRBJ1-1	CASIPGQGAEAFF
TRBV6-2/TRBV6-3	TRBJ1-3	CASSYSRNTIYF
TRBV3-1/TRBV3-2	TRBJ1-2	CASSGTDNGYTF
TRBV28	TRBJ2-7	CASSSYRGTYEQYF
TRBV5-1	TRBJ1-2	CASSLTGQADGYTF
TRBV7-2	TRBJ2-6	CASSLGGAGANVLTF
TRBV6-5	TRBJ2-7	CASRTTRQGRDEQYF
TRBV28	TRBJ2-7	CASIKAGGPYEQYF
TRBV5-1	TRBJ1-2	CASSLSVGGLRYGYTF
TRBV5-1	TRBJ2-5	CASSSPQGAGETQYF
TRBV7-9	TRBJ2-7	CASSLTGLADGYEQYF
TRBV25-1	TRBJ1-6	CASSSVSATPLHF
TRBV14	TRBJ2-1	CASSFRLGLAGSSSYNEQFF
TRBV28	TRBJ1-4	CASSLDRRGEKLFF
TRBV21-1	TRBJ1-1	CASKDTMNTEAFF
TRBV19	TRBJ1-1	CASSPHRTGKRNTEAFF
TRBV27	TRBJ2-7	CASSFSAYSYEQYF
TRBV5-1	TRBJ2-7	CASSSSRVEQYF
TRBV7-2	TRBJ2-7	CASSGTSGPYEQYF
TRBV24-1	TRBJ2-3	CATSDPKRGGPTDTQYF